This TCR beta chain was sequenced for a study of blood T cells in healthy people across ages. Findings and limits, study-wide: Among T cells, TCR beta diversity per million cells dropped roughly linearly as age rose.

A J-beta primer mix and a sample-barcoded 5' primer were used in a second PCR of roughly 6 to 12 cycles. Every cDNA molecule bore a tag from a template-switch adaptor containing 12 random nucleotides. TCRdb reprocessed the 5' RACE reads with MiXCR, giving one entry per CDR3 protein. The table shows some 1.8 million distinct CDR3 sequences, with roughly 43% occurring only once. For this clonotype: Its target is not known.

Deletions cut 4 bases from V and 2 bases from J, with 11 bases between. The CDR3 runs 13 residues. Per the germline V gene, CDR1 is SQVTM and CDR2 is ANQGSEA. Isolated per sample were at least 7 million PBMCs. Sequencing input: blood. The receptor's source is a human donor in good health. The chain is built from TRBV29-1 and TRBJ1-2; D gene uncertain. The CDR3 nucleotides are TGCAGCGTTGGATCCCAGGAAAACTATGGCTACACCTTC. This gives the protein CSVGSQENYGYTF.